This entry lists 12 T cell receptor beta chains sequenced from one sample in a study of blood T cells in healthy people across ages. A sample-barcoded 5' primer and a J-beta primer mix were used in a second PCR of roughly 7 to 11 cycles. From the 5' RACE reads, TCRdb called clonotypes with MiXCR, one entry per CDR3 protein. The table has 650,000 to 800,000 distinct CDR3 sequences, approximately 48% seen once. Sequencing input: blood. These TCRs come from a man between 60 and 75 years old in good health.

This clonotype was observed a few times. The V call is TRBV12-3 or TRBV12-4, the J call TRBJ1-5; D is perhaps TRBD1 (5 bases). The CDR3 sequence is 15 residues long. V lost 5 bases and J lost 5, with 16 bases in between. The DNA of the CDR3 is TGTGCCAGCAGTCCAGGCATTAGGGGAGATCAGCCCCAGCATTTT. Residues: CASSPGIRGDQPQHF.

There are many counts of this clonotype. CDR3 amino acids: CASSLYGSSYEQYF. The CDR3 nucleotides are TGTGCCAGCAGTTTGTATGGGAGCAGCTACGAGCAGTACTTC. The rearrangement uses TRBV27 and TRBJ2-7; maybe TRBD2 (5 bases). V lost 3 bases and J 3 bases, leaving 12 bases between the germline ends. The CDR3 sequence is 14 residues long. The V gene's germline CDR1 is MNHEY and CDR2 SMNVEV (reference sequence).

This clonotype was recorded a few times. The V gene is TRBV25-1, the J gene TRBJ2-7; D unresolved. From germline, CDR1 is MGHDK and CDR2 SYGVNS. With 2 bases removed from V and 7 bases from J, the gap between germline ends came to 6 bases. The CDR3 runs 11 residues. CDR3 sequence (DNA): TGTGCCAGCAGTGAAACCGAAGAGCAGTACTTC. This codes for CASSETEEQYF.

This clonotype showed up many times. The V call is TRBV27, the J call TRBJ2-7; D might be TRBD2 (5 bases). Germline V gives CDR1 MNHEY, CDR2 SMNVEV (reference sequence). Trimming stripped 2 bases from V and 9 bases from J, with 8 bases between. This CDR3 has 11 amino acids. CDR3 bases: TGTGCCAGCAGTTTAGGAGGACGGCAGTACTTC. As protein: CASSLGGRQYF.

This rearrangement joins TRBV4-1 to TRBJ2-1, with D maybe TRBD1 (6 bases). The CDR3 contains 19 residues. Per the germline V gene, CDR1 is MGHRA and CDR2 is YSYEKL. V lost 0 bases and J 0 bases, leaving 18 bases between the germline ends. Here the CDR3 reads CASSQDHQGKGSSYNEQFF. CDR3 nucleotide sequence: TGCGCCAGCAGCCAAGATCACCAGGGGAAGGGGTCCTCCTACAATGAGCAGTTCTTC.

This clonotype came up a few times. The J gene is TRBJ1-6, the V gene TRBV7-2; 7 bases are shared with TRBD1. The CDR3 is 16 amino acids. Trimming removed 5 bases from V and 8 bases from J; junction bases left unmatched: 12. Germline-derived CDR1 and CDR2 are SGHTA and FQGNSA. The CDR3 coding sequence is TGTGCCAGCAGCCAAGAAACAGGGGTTTATTATTCACCCCTCCACTTT. Its protein is CASSQETGVYYSPLHF.

The V and J genes are TRBV5-5 and TRBJ2-4, with D maybe TRBD1 (6 bases). With the DNA end fitting TRBJ2-5 better, the J assignment may be wrong. In germline, CDR1 is SGHKS, CDR2 YYEKEE (reference sequence). The CDR3 runs 16 residues. Written as DNA, the CDR3 is TGTGCCAGCAGCAATCCACACCAGGGGCGAGGAGAGACCCAGTACTTC. Its translation: CASSNPHQGRGETQYF.

V is TRBV5-4 and J is TRBJ2-5; 8 nucleotides align to TRBD1. Matching the DNA end better, TRBJ2-7 makes the J call doubtful. The CDR3 has 15 residues. CDR1 is SGHNT and CDR2 is YYREEE in the germline V gene (reference sequence). The CDR3 loop reads CASSFQDRVTHEQYF. The CDR3 DNA sequence: TGTGCCAGCAGCTTCCAGGACAGGGTGACCCACGAGCAGTACTTC.

This rearrangement joins TRBV20-1 to TRBJ1-2, with D possibly TRBD1 on 5 matching bases. The CDR3 extends over 12 amino acids. Germline V gene lookup returns CDR1 DFQATT and CDR2 SNEGSKA (reference sequence). Trimming removed 1 base at V and 4 bases at J, with 7 bases between. Here the CDR3 DNA reads TGCAGTGCTAGAGGGGGCGTCTATGGCTACACCTTC. Protein sequence: CSARGGVYGYTF.

This clonotype was counted a single time. The chain links TRBV7-9 to TRBJ1-1, with D maybe TRBD1 (5 bases). The CDR3 is made up of 15 amino acids. V gave up 5 bases and J gave up 3 bases, with 16 bases separating them. Germline V gene data show CDR1 as SEHNR and CDR2 as FQNEAQ (reference sequence). The CDR3: CASSPGAVQDTEAFF. CDR3 nucleotide sequence: TGTGCCAGCAGCCCCGGGGCGGTACAGGACACTGAAGCTTTCTTT.

This clonotype was recorded a few times. The rearrangement uses TRBV27 and TRBJ2-7; 9 bases map to TRBD1. Germline CDR1 reads MNHEY; CDR2 reads SMNVEV (reference sequence). CDR3 length: 14 residues. V lost 6 bases, J lost 3 bases, and 6 bases stayed unmatched. The CDR3: CASRIPGQGYEQYF. The CDR3 DNA reads TGTGCCAGCAGGATTCCGGGACAGGGCTACGAGCAGTACTTC.

In its sample, this clonotype was seen once. CDR3 coding DNA: TGCAGTGTAGGGGGGCCTGGAAACACCATATATTTT. Protein sequence: CSVGGPGNTIYF. V usage is TRBV20-1 and J usage is TRBJ1-3; possibly TRBD1 for D (6 bases). The CDR3 runs to 12 residues. Per germline, CDR1 DFQATT and CDR2 SNEGSKA (reference sequence). Trimming took 7 bases from V and 2 from J, leaving 9 bases between them.